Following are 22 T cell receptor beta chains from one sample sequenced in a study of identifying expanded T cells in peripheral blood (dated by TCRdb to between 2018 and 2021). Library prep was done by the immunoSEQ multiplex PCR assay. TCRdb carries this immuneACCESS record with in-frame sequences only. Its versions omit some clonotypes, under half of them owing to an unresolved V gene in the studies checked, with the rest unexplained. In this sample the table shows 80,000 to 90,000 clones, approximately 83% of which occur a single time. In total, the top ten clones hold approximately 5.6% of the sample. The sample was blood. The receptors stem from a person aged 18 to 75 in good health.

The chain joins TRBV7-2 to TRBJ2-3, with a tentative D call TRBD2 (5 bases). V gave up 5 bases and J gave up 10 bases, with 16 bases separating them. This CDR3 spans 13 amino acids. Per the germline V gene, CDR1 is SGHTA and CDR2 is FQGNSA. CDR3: CASSGPIASPQYF. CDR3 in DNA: TGTGCCAGCAGCGGCCCGATAGCGTCCCCGCAGTATTTT.

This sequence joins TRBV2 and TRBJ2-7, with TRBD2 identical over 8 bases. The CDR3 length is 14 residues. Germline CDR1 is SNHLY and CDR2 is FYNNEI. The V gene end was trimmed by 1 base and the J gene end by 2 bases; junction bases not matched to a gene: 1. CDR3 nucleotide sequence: TGTGCCAGCAGTGAAGACGGGGGGGCCTACGAGCAGTACTTC. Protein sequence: CASSEDGGAYEQYF.

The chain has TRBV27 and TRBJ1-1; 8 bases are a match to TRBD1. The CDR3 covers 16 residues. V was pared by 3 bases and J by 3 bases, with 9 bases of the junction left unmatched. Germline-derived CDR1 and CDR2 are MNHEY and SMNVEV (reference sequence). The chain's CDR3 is CASSFGRGQVHTEAFF. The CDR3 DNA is TGTGCCAGCAGTTTTGGCAGGGGGCAAGTTCACACTGAAGCTTTCTTT.

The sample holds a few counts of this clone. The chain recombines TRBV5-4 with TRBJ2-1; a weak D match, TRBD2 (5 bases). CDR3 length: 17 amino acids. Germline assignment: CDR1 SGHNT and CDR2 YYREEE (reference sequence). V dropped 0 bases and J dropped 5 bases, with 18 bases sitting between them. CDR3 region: CASSLGVTLAPNNEQFF. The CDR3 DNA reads TGTGCCAGCAGCTTGGGCGTAACTCTAGCTCCCAACAATGAGCAGTTCTTC.

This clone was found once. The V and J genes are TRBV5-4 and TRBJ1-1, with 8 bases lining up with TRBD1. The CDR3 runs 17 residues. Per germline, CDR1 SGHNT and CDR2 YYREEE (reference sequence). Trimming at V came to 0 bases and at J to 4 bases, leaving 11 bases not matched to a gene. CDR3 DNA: TGTGCCAGCAGCTTGGGGCAGGGGGCGGTTTATAGCACTGAAGCTTTCTTT. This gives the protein CASSLGQGAVYSTEAFF.

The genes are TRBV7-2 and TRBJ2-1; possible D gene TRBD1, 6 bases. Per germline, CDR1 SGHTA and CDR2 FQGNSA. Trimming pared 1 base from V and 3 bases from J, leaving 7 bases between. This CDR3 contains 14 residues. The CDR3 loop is CASSLGTVYNEQFF. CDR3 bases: TGTGCCAGCAGCTTAGGGACAGTCTACAATGAGCAGTTCTTC.

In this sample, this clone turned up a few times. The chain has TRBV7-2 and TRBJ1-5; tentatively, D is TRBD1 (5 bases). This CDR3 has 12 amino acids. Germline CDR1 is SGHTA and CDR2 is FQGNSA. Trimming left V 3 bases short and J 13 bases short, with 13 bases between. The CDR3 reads CASSFGRTLQHF. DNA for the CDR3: TGTGCCAGCAGCTTTGGACGGACATTACAGCATTTT.

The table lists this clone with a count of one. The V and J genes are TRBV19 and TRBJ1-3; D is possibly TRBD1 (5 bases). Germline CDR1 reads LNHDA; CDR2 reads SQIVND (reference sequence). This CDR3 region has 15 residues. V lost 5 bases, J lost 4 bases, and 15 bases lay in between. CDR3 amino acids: CASSALQGSGNTIYF. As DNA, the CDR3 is TGTGCCAGTAGTGCACTTCAGGGCTCGGGAAACACCATATATTTT. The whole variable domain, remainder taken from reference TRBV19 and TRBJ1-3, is DGGITQSPKYLFRKEGQNVTLSCEQNLNHDAMYWYRQDPGQGLRLIYYSQIVNDFQKGDIAEGYSVSREKKESFPLTVTSAQKNPTAFYLCASSALQGSGNTIYFGEGSWLTVV.

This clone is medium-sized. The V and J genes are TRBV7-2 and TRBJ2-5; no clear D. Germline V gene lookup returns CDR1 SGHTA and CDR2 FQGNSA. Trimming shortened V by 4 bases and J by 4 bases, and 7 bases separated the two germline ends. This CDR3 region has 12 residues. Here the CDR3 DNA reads TGTGCCAGCAGCTCGTATGGAGAGACCCAGTACTTC. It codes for CASSSYGETQYF.

The CDR3 loop is CASSSPRAGVWSVQYF. CDR3 sequence (DNA): TGTGCCAGCAGCTCCCCCCGGGCAGGGGTATGGTCTGTGCAGTACTTC. The J gene is TRBJ2-7, the V gene TRBV28, with D perhaps matching TRBD1 (6 bases). The germline V gene has CDR1 MDHEN and CDR2 SYDVKM. V shed 6 bases and J shed 9 bases, with 27 bases lying between them. The CDR3 spans 16 residues. The entire variable domain, with the rest obtained from reference TRBV28 and TRBJ2-7, is as follows: DVKVTQSSRYLVKRTGEKVFLECVQDMDHENMFWYRQDPGLGLRLIYFSYDVKMKEKGDIPEGYSVSREKKERFSLILESASTNQTSMYLCASSSPRAGVWSVQYFGPGTRLTVT.

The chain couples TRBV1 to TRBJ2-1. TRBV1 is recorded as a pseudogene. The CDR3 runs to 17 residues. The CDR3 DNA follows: TGCACCAGCAGCCACGATCGAAGGGTGAGCTCCTACAATGAGCAGTTCTTC. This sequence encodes CTSSHDRRVSSYNEQFF.

CDR3 sequence reads: CASSVQGPLPGETQYF. The CDR3 DNA follows: TGTGCCAGCAGCGTACAGGGGCCACTTCCCGGTGAGACCCAGTACTTC. The chain couples TRBV9 to TRBJ2-5; D might be TRBD1 (6 bases). Germline V gene lookup returns CDR1 SGDLS and CDR2 YYNGEE. The CDR3 spans 16 residues. Trimming took 1 base from V and 5 from J, leaving 18 bases between them.

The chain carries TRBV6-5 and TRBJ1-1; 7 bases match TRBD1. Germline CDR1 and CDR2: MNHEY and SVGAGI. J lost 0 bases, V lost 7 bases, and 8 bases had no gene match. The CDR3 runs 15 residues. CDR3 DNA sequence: TGTGCCAGCAATAGACAGGGTCACATGAACACTGAAGCTTTCTTT. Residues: CASNRQGHMNTEAFF.

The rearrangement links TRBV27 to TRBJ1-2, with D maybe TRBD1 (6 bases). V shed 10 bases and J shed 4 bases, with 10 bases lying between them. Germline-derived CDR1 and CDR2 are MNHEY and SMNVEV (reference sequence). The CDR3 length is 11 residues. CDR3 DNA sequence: TGTGCCACAGGGGTAGGCTATGGCTACACCTTC. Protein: CATGVGYGYTF.

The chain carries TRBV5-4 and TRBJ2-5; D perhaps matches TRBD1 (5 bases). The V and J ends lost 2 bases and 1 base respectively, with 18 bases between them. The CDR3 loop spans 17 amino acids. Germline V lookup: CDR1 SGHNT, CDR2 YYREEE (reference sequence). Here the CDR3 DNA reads TGTGCCAGCAGCTTAGCTGGTTTGACAGCAGCCCAAGAGACCCAGTACTTC. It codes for CASSLAGLTAAQETQYF.

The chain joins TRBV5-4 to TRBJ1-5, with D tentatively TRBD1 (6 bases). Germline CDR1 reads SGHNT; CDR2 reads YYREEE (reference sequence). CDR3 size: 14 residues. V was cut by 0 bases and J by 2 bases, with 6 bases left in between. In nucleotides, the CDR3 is TGTGCCAGCAGCTTGGCAGGGGGCAATCAGCCCCAGCATTTT. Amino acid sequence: CASSLAGGNQPQHF.

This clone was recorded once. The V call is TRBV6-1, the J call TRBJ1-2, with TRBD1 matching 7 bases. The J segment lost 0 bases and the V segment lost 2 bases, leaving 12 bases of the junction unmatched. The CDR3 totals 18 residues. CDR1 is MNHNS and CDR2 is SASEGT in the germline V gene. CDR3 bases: TGTGCCAGCAGTGAAAGTGGACAGGACCCGCGCACTAACTATGGCTACACCTTC. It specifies CASSESGQDPRTNYGYTF.

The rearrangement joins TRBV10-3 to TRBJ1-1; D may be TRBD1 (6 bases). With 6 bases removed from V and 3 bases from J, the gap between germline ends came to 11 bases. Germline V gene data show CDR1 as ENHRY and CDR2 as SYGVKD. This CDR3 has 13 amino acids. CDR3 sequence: CAISSRGDTEAFF. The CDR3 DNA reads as TGTGCCATCAGCTCCAGGGGCGACACTGAAGCTTTCTTT.

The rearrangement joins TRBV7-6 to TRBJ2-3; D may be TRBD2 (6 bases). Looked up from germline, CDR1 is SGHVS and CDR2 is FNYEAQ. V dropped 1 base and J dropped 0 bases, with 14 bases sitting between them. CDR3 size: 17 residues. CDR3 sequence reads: CASSLVISGVSTDTQYF. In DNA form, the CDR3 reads TGTGCCAGCAGCTTAGTAATTTCGGGGGTGAGCACAGATACGCAGTATTTT.

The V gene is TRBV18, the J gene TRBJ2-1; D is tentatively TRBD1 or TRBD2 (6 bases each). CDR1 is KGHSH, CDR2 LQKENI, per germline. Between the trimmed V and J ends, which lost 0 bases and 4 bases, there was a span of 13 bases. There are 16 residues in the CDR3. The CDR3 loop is CASSPPTGGEYNEQFF. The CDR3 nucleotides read TGTGCCAGCTCACCACCGACCGGGGGCGAATACAATGAGCAGTTCTTC.

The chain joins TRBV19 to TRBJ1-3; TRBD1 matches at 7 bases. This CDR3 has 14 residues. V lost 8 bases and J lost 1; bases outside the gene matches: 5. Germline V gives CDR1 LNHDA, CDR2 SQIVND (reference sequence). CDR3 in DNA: TGTGCCAGTTCGGACAGGCGATCTGGAAACACCATATATTTT. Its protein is CASSDRRSGNTIYF.

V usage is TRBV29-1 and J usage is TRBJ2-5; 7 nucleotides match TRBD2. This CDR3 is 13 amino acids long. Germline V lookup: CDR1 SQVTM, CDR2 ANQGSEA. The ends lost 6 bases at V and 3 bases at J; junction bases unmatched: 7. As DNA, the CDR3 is TGCAGCGTGGGGGGGAGAGCTAAAGAGACCCAGTACTTC. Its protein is CSVGGRAKETQYF.